This T cell receptor beta chain comes out of a study of beta chain features in type 1 diabetes. Broader study findings: More deletions and fewer insertions at VDJ junctions were seen in type 1 diabetes patients. Patients showed naive, central memory and Treg TCRB repertoires that appeared more similar than those of healthy donors.

Germline CDR1 is SEHNR and CDR2 is FQNEAQ (reference sequence). Germline trimming cut 5 bases from V and 7 bases from J; bases unmatched to any gene: 11. The CDR3 totals 15 residues. CD45RO/CCR7/CD25/CD127/CD95/CD27 separated CD4+ naive, central memory, regulatory and stem cell-like memory cells by sorting. Sort purity for all populations was recorded as exceeding 98%. Remarks on this clone: Its matching antigen is unknown.

Isolated RNA was reverse transcribed in full, so expressed TCRB transcripts were sequenced. Assay: immunoSEQ multiplex PCR; the TCRdb copy retains only in-frame clones and omits some. The sample contains 110,000 or so clones, 40% of which appear only once. The gene calls are TRBV7-9 and TRBJ1-5; the match to TRBD1 covers 7 bases. This TCR derives from a woman younger than 35 in good health. The specimen was stem cell memory CD4+ T cells from blood. The CDR3 bases are TGTGCCAGCAGCGGGGGGACAGTGGGGAAACAGCCCCAGCATTTT. The encoded protein is CASSGGTVGKQPQHF.